This T cell receptor (beta chain) was observed in a study of cytomegalovirus exposure and HLA in healthy donors. This PCR relied on a set of 60 Vbeta primers and 13 Jbeta primers. Clones were sequenced by immunoSEQ multiplex PCR, and TCRdb holds only the in-frame ones, with some missing. The sample yields more than 80,000 clones, 78% seen once. V was shortened by 5 bases and J by 5 bases, with 12 bases between the two germline ends. The CDR3 covers 13 residues. Per germline, CDR1 MNHEY and CDR2 SVGAGI. This clone has more than one count but fewer than ten. The rearrangement joins TRBV6-5 to TRBJ1-1; tentatively, D is TRBD1 (5 bases). The sequence came from a woman aged 40 to 50 in good health and CMV-seropositive. The sequenced sample was PBMCs. The CDR3 loop is CASSLSGRTEAFF. DNA for the CDR3: TGTGCCAGCAGTCTCTCAGGGCGAACTGAAGCTTTCTTT.